The clone carrying this TCR beta chain was counted between two and nine times. Its specificity is not known. The sample comes from a study of T-cell memory formation after mild COVID-19. Background on the study: TCR clusters mostly belonged to single donors.

Germline CDR1 and CDR2: MNHEY and SVGAGI. This CDR3 is built from 16 residues. The germline V and J ends were trimmed by 0 bases and 0 bases, with 12 bases remaining between them. Study findings and constraints: Some responding clones appeared in pre-infection memory, suggesting cross-reactive memory joined. Clones that contracted from day 15 to 85 had balanced CD4/CD8; later expanders were CD4+ biased.

In TCRdb, the 5' RACE reads were re-called with MiXCR into one record per CDR3 protein. Of roughly 310,000 distinct CDR3 sequences in the sample, around a sixth were seen once. Sequenced sample: PBMCs or a T cell subset sorted from them (not recorded which). This sequence originates from a man between 18 and 29 years old who had mild COVID-19 (a few samples of this study predate the infection). Cell type and time point are not known. The chain is built from TRBV6-5 and TRBJ2-7; D not certain. CDR3 region: CASSYSSSRHSYEQYF. The CDR3 coding sequence is TGTGCCAGCAGTTACTCGTCGTCTAGGCACTCCTACGAGCAGTACTTC.